This entry concerns a single T cell receptor (beta chain). V shed 2 bases and J 7 bases; nucleotides not matched to a gene: 4. The V gene's germline CDR1 is SEHNR and CDR2 FQNEAQ (reference sequence). The CDR3 sequence is 15 residues long. The method was immunoSEQ multiplex PCR; TCRdb's version includes in-frame clones alone and lacks a portion of them. The sample lists 55,000 to 80,000 clones, roughly nine tenths occurring once. The sample is drawn from a study of T cell changes during pregnancy in multiple sclerosis. V gene TRBV7-9 combines with J gene TRBJ2-1; 11 nucleotides line up with TRBD2. The source is a female donor in good health, enrolled as a control in a pregnancy study. Sequenced here: peripheral blood, sampled after pregnancy. CDR3 region: CASSLTSGSLNEQFF. For the CDR3, the DNA is TGTGCCAGCAGCTTAACTAGCGGGAGTTTGAATGAGCAGTTCTTC.